The 19 T cell receptor beta chains reported below all come from one sample, sequenced in a study of regulatory T cells in long-lasting Graves disease. Time point given: newly diagnosed GD, antithyroid drugs for less than 3 months. The authors made the TCR library using RNA they extracted from PBMCs. Building the TCR beta libraries relied on iRepertoire HTBI primers, and CDR3 regions underwent Arm-PCR. TCRdb re-derived calls from the multiplex PCR reads in MiXCR, one entry per CDR3 protein. This sample has roughly 420,000 distinct CDR3 sequences, with roughly 15% found just once. The data were also submitted as part of a second study, on T cells in Graves' hyperthyroidism and ophthalmopathy.

The source material was peripheral blood mononuclear cells (PBMCs), sampled at new diagnosis, from a patient treated with antithyroid drugs. These receptor sequences come from a woman between 18 and 30 years old with Graves disease.

The chain couples TRBV14 to TRBJ1-2, with D maybe TRBD1 (5 bases). The V end lost 6 bases, the J end lost 2 bases, and 10 bases lay between the germline ends. The germline V gene has CDR1 SGHDN and CDR2 FVKESK. The CDR3 has 13 amino acids. This CDR3 is CASRGGTNYGYTF. CDR3 nucleotide sequence: TGTGCCAGCAGGGGGGGAACCAACTATGGCTACACCTTC.

The table lists this clonotype with a count of one. The chain has TRBV29-1 and TRBJ2-7, with D perhaps matching TRBD1 (6 bases). CDR1 is SQVTM and CDR2 is ANQGSEA in the germline V gene. Trimming shortened V by 6 bases and J by 0 bases, and 9 bases separated the two germline ends. The CDR3 spans 12 residues. The CDR3 loop reads CSVTTGSYEQYF. CDR3 in DNA: TGCAGCGTCACGACAGGCTCCTACGAGCAGTACTTC.

With regard to this clonotype: Germline is not matched at one junction end, which may reflect a read error. The rearrangement links TRBV14 to TRBJ2-1; D may match TRBD1 or TRBD2 (5 bases each). The length of the CDR3 is 17 residues. Germline V CDR1 and CDR2: SGHDN, FVKESK. CDR3 residues: CAGSKGSGTATNNEQFF. The DNA of the CDR3 is TGTGCCGGCAGCAAAGGATCCGGGACCGCTACAAACAATGAGCAGTTCTTC.

Ten or more counts support this clonotype. This chain connects TRBV7-2 to TRBJ1-5, with no clear D. The V end lost 1 base, the J end lost 6 bases, and 10 bases lay between the germline ends. Germline CDR1 is SGHTA and CDR2 is FQGNSA. The CDR3 is 14 amino acids. The CDR3 loop is CASSLGWMGQPQHF. As DNA, the CDR3 is TGTGCCAGCAGCTTAGGTTGGATGGGTCAGCCCCAGCATTTT.

The chain carries TRBV24-1 and TRBJ1-4, with D perhaps matching TRBD1 (5 bases). The germline gives CDR1 KGHDR, CDR2 SFDVKD. Trimming took 5 bases from V and 8 from J, leaving 14 bases between them. There are 14 residues in the CDR3. The chain's CDR3 is CATSGSGMDEKLFF. The CDR3 region has the DNA TGTGCCACCAGTGGGTCAGGGATGGACGAAAAACTGTTTTTT.

The table lists this clonotype with many counts. The chain joins TRBV6-5 to TRBJ2-1; TRBD1 is a possible D gene (6 bases). This CDR3 has 15 residues. Germline CDR1 is MNHEY and CDR2 is SVGAGI. The germline V and J ends were trimmed by 4 bases and 7 bases, with 17 bases remaining between them. CDR3 nucleotide sequence: TGTGCCAGCAGTTTGACAGGAACCCAGGGAAATGAGCAGTTCTTC. Translation: CASSLTGTQGNEQFF.

The gene calls are TRBV6-5 and TRBJ1-2, with D possibly matching TRBD1 (5 bases). This CDR3 contains 15 residues. CDR1 is MNHEY and CDR2 is SVGAGI in the germline V gene. Trimming removed 0 bases at V and 8 bases at J, with 16 bases between. The CDR3: CASSYSRGASNGYTF. The CDR3 coding sequence is TGTGCCAGCAGTTACTCGAGGGGTGCCAGTAACGGCTACACCTTC.

This clonotype was seen at least ten times. A junction boundary mismatches the germline segment, possibly from a read error. The CDR3 coding sequence is TGTGTCAGCAGTGAGGTTGGGGTGGTCGGTCCGCAGTCTACGCAGTATTTT. Encoded protein: CVSSEVGVVGPQSTQYF. The chain employs TRBV2 and TRBJ2-3, with D unresolved. The CDR3 runs 17 residues. CDR1 and CDR2 (germline): SNHLY, FYNNEI.

The chain is built from TRBV20-1 and TRBJ1-1, with D unresolved. The germline CDR1 and CDR2 sequences are DFQATT and SNEGSKA (reference sequence). CDR3 length: 12 residues. The V gene lost 7 bases and the J gene lost 1 base, with 10 bases spanning the gap. The CDR3 here is CSVSPGNTEAFF. The CDR3 bases are TGCAGTGTCTCGCCGGGGAACACTGAAGCTTTCTTT.

Ten or more counts support this clonotype. V is TRBV28 and J is TRBJ2-3; 8 bases are a match to TRBD2. Losses at the gene ends were 3 bases for V and 2 bases for J; bases not matched to a gene: 4. Germline V gene lookup returns CDR1 MDHEN and CDR2 SYDVKM. The CDR3 runs to 15 residues. The CDR3 spells CASSFSAGDTDTQYF. In DNA, the CDR3 is TGTGCCAGCAGTTTCTCAGCGGGAGACACAGATACGCAGTATTTT. The full variable domain, rest sourced from reference TRBV28 and TRBJ2-3, is DVKVTQSSRYLVKRTGEKVFLECVQDMDHENMFWYRQDPGLGLRLIYFSYDVKMKEKGDIPEGYSVSREKKERFSLILESASTNQTSMYLCASSFSAGDTDTQYFGPGTRLTVL.

This clonotype was seen many times. The J gene is TRBJ1-1, the V gene TRBV6-2 or TRBV6-3, with 7 bases fitting TRBD1. Germline loops: CDR1 MNHEY, CDR2 SVGEGT. This CDR3 spans 15 amino acids. V was clipped by 0 bases and J by 2 bases; unmatched bases: 3. CDR3 nucleotide sequence: TGTGCCAGCAGTTACTCCGGGACAGCTAACACTGAAGCTTTCTTT. It yields the protein CASSYSGTANTEAFF.

This clonotype showed up many times. The CDR3 spells CATSRLDGENTEAFF. For the CDR3, the DNA is TGTGCCACCAGCAGGTTGGACGGAGAGAACACTGAAGCTTTCTTT. The V and J genes are TRBV15 and TRBJ1-1; D ambiguous. The CDR3 covers 15 residues. The germline V and J ends were trimmed by 3 bases and 1 base, with 12 bases remaining between them. Germline V gene lookup returns CDR1 LNHNV and CDR2 YYDKDF (reference sequence).

In this sample, this clonotype turned up many times. This chain joins TRBV7-8 and TRBJ2-7; 7 bases agree with TRBD1. The CDR3 spans 15 residues. V gave up 5 bases and J gave up 0 bases; unmatched junction bases: 7. Germline CDR1 SGHVS, CDR2 FQNEAQ. The CDR3 nucleotides read TGTGCCAGCAGCCGTGACAGGGCGAGCTCCTACGAGCAGTACTTC. Its protein product is CASSRDRASSYEQYF.

This clonotype was observed at least ten times. The CDR3 is CAISERNTGTGAGNEQFF. DNA of the CDR3: TGTGCCATCAGTGAGAGGAATACCGGGACAGGGGCGGGCAATGAGCAGTTCTTC. This sequence joins TRBV10-3 and TRBJ2-1; 10 positions agree with TRBD1. Trimming at V came to 2 bases and at J to 6 bases, leaving 13 bases not matched to a gene. CDR1 and CDR2 from the germline V gene are ENHRY and SYGVKD. The CDR3 extends over 18 amino acids.

This clonotype has ten or more counts. The genes are TRBV5-1 and TRBJ1-2; 8 positions match TRBD1. Trimming at V came to 4 bases and at J to 7 bases, leaving 9 bases not matched to a gene. The CDR3 spans 14 residues. Germline CDR1 reads SGHRS; CDR2 reads YFSETQ. The chain's CDR3 is CASSRGQGVGGYTF. Written as DNA, the CDR3 is TGCGCCAGCAGCCGAGGACAGGGTGTCGGTGGCTACACCTTC.

The V and J genes are TRBV10-2 and TRBJ2-1; 7 positions agree with TRBD2. The germline CDR1 and CDR2 sequences are WSHSY and SAAADI. The junction had 6 bases not matched to a gene; V was cut back by 1 base and J by 0 bases. The CDR3 is 17 residues long. CDR3 region: CASSEFKAGSSYNEQFF. CDR3 sequence (DNA): TGCGCCAGCAGTGAGTTTAAAGCGGGGAGCTCCTACAATGAGCAGTTCTTC.

This clonotype appeared many times. The J gene is TRBJ2-7, the V gene TRBV30, with 8 nucleotides matching TRBD1. V shed 0 bases and J 7 bases; nucleotides not matched to a gene: 17. The CDR3 consists of 17 residues. Germline V gene data show CDR1 as GTSNPN and CDR2 as SVGIG (reference sequence). The CDR3 reads CAWSVPGQGAFRREQYF. The CDR3 DNA follows: TGTGCCTGGAGTGTACCGGGTCAGGGGGCCTTCCGGAGAGAGCAGTACTTC.

This clonotype came up a few times. This chain joins TRBV9 and TRBJ1-1; TRBD1 aligns across 10 bases. After removal of 1 base from V and 0 bases from J, the junction contained 6 bases not matched to a gene. The CDR3 loop spans 17 amino acids. The germline gives CDR1 SGDLS, CDR2 YYNGEE. CDR3 residues: CASSVTGQGPMNTEAFF. The CDR3 coding sequence is TGTGCCAGCAGCGTAACGGGACAGGGGCCGATGAACACTGAAGCTTTCTTT.

About this clonotype itself: The conserved phenylalanine or tryptophan normally closing the CDR3 is absent here, so this likely arose from a read error. The chain uses TRBV29-1 and TRBJ2-1; 11 bases are a match to TRBD2. Germline CDR1 reads SQVTM; CDR2 reads ANQGSEA. J lost 1 base, V lost 0 bases, and 5 bases had no gene match. The length of the CDR3 is 17 residues. In DNA form, the CDR3 reads TGCAGCGTTGAAGATATTAGCGGGAGGGCGTCCTACAATGAGCAGTTCTTG. Translated, it gives CSVEDISGRASYNEQFL.